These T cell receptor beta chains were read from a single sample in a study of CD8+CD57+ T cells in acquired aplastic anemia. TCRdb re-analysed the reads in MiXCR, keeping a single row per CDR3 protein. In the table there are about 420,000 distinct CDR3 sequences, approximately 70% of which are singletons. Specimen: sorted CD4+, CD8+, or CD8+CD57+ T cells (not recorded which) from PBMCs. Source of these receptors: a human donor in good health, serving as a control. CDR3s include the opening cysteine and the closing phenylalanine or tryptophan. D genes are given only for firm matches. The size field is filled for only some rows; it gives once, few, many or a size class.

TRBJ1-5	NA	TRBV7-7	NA	CASSHHHGRSEPQHF	TGTGCCAGCAGCCACCATCACGGAAGGAGTGAGCCCCAGCATTTT
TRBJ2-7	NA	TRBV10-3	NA	CASICGQPGREQYF	TGTGCCAGCATCTGCGGACAGCCGGGGAGGGAGCAGTACTTC
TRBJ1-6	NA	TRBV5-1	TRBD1	CASSLGRDRSNSPLHF	TGCGCCAGCAGCTTGGGAAGGGACAGGAGTAATTCACCCCTCCACTTT
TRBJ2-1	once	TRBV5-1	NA	CASSLVTGLHNEQFF	TGCGCCAGCAGCTTGGTCACAGGGTTGCACAATGAGCAGTTCTTC
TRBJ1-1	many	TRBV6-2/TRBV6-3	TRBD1	CASSSQGVTEAFF	TGTGCCAGCAGTTCCCAGGGGGTCACTGAAGCTTTCTTT
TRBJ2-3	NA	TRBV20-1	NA	CSARVRGGQYF	TGCAGTGCTAGAGTCAGGGGTGGGCAGTATTTT
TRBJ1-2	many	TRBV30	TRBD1	CAWSDNVTGGRRGYTF	TGTGCCTGGAGTGATAACGTCACAGGGGGGCGTCGTGGCTACACCTTC
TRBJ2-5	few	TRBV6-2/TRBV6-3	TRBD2	CASSSPSGGEETQYF	TGTGCCAGCAGTTCCCCTAGCGGGGGGGAAGAGACCCAGTACTTC
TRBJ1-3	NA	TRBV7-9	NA	CASSLEGGGDFGPTIYF	TGTGCCAGCAGCTTAGAAGGGGGGGGCGACTTTGGGCCCACCATATATTTT
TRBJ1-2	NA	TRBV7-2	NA	CASSLLSGRPYQYTF	TGTGCCAGCAGCTTATTGTCGGGCAGGCCCTATCAGTACACCTTC
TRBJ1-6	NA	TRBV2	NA	CASSYSDTPYNSPLHF	TGTGCCAGCAGTTACTCGGACACACCTTATAATTCACCCCTCCACTTT
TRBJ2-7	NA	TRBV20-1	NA	CSASGQDEPHF	TGCAGTGCCTCGGGGCAGGACGAACCTCACTTC
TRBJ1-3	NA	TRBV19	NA	CASSPGHQGITRYF	TGTGCCAGTAGTCCGGGCCACCAAGGAATCACCAGATATTTT
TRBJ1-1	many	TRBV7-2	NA	CASSPRGGRGATEAFF	TGTGCCAGCAGCCCCCGGGGAGGCAGGGGAGCCACTGAAGCTTTCTTT
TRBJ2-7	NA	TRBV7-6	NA	CASSLRGHYEQYF	TGTGCCAGCAGCTTAAGAGGACACTACGAGCAGTACTTC
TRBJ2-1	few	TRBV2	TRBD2	CASKGTSGGNEQFF	TGTGCCAGCAAAGGGACTAGCGGGGGCAATGAGCAGTTCTTC
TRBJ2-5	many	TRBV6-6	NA	CASSSPNSQETQYF	TGTGCCAGCAGTTCCCCCAACAGCCAAGAGACCCAGTACTTC
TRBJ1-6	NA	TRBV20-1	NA	CSATGPSHNSPLHF	TGCAGTGCTACGGGACCGAGTCATAATTCACCCCTCCACTTT
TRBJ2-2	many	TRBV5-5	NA	CASSLAARNTGELFF	TGTGCCAGCAGCTTGGCGGCACGGAACACCGGGGAGCTGTTTTTT
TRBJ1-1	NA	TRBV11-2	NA	CASSIWTKNTEAFF	TGTGCCAGCAGCATATGGACGAAAAACACTGAAGCTTTCTTT
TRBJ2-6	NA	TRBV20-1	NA	CSAKVNTNYGANVLTF	TGCAGTGCTAAAGTTAACACTAACTATGGGGCCAACGTCCTGACTTTC
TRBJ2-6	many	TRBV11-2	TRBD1	CASSLVRTGLAGANVLTF	TGTGCCAGCAGCTTAGTCAGGACAGGGCTGGCGGGGGCCAACGTCCTGACTTTC
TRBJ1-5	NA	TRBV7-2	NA	CASSLNTQPQHFGQHF	NA
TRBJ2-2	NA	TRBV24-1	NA	CATSDRDHTGELFF	TGTGCCACCAGTGACCGGGACCACACCGGGGAGCTGTTTTTT
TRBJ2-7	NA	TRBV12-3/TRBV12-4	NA	CASSSRGAHEQYF	TGTGCCAGCAGTTCAAGGGGGGCGCATGAGCAGTACTTC
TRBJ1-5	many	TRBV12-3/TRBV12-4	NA	CASSPLRGSNQPQHF	TGTGCCAGCAGTCCCTTACGGGGTAGCAATCAGCCCCAGCATTTT